This TCR beta chain derives from a study of shared clonotypes between healthy human individuals. The method was immunoSEQ multiplex PCR; TCRdb's version includes in-frame clones alone and lacks a portion of them. The data hold approximately 1.4 million clones, with 95% to 99% observed a single time. This clone has only one observation. Antigen: not known. Study observations and caveats: The four-donor shared clonotypes exceeded non-shared clonotypes in generation probability, with non-shared ones scoring lower.

Free of recent acute infections or vaccinations, the donors were healthy HIV-negative adults. The germline gives CDR1 GTSNPN, CDR2 SVGIG (reference sequence). The CDR3 is 17 residues long. Deletions cut 1 base from V and 6 bases from J, with 22 bases between. This chain links TRBV30 with TRBJ1-5; TRBD1 might be the D (6 bases). The sequence was obtained from a man aged 30-40 years in good health. Sample: naive CD4+ T cells sorted from blood. Subset in this sample: CD45RA+ positively selected. The CDR3 protein is CAWSEGQGSPFRQPQHF. CDR3 in DNA: TGTGCCTGGAGTGAGGGCCAGGGGTCGCCTTTTCGTCAGCCCCAGCATTTT.